What follows are 20 T cell receptor beta chains derived from one specimen sequenced in a study of T cell responses to AZD1222 COVID-19 vaccine. Produced via immunoSEQ multiplex PCR; TCRdb's table is partial and in-frame only. The sample has tens of thousands of clones; about nine tenths are singletons. The sample was peripheral blood, taken on day 0 of AZD1222 vaccination. The receptors here all came from an adult in good health.

This chain connects TRBV28 to TRBJ1-4; possible D gene TRBD1, 6 bases. CDR1 and CDR2 from the germline V gene are MDHEN and SYDVKM. This CDR3 is 14 amino acids long. V was trimmed by 4 bases and J by 8 bases, leaving 14 bases between them. CDR3 protein: CASSSPGAREKLFF. The CDR3 bases are TGTGCCAGCAGTTCGCCAGGGGCTCGGGAAAAACTGTTTTTT. Full variable domain (outside the CDR3, taken from reference TRBV28 and TRBJ1-4): DVKVTQSSRYLVKRTGEKVFLECVQDMDHENMFWYRQDPGLGLRLIYFSYDVKMKEKGDIPEGYSVSREKKERFSLILESASTNQTSMYLCASSSPGAREKLFFGSGTQLSVL.

The chain combines TRBV3-1 (or the pseudogene TRBV3-2) with TRBJ1-4; TRBD1 agrees at 7 bases. The CDR3 contains 13 residues. V lost 2 bases and J lost 8; bases outside the gene matches: 2. From germline, CDR1 is LGHDT and CDR2 YNNKEL (reference sequence). The CDR3 bases are TGTGCCAGCAGCCAAAACAGGGGAGAAAAACTGTTTTTT. This codes for CASSQNRGEKLFF.

The chain has TRBV11-2 and TRBJ2-1; 7 nucleotides match TRBD1. V lost 1 base, J lost 6 bases, and 6 bases stayed unmatched. CDR1 SGHAT and CDR2 FQNNGV come from the germline V gene. This CDR3 spans 15 amino acids. CDR3 sequence reads: CASSLVTGRINEQFF. CDR3 sequence (DNA): TGTGCCAGCAGCTTAGTGACAGGGCGGATCAATGAGCAGTTCTTC. Variable domain in full (rest from reference TRBV11-2 and TRBJ2-1): EAGVAQSPRYKIIEKRQSVAFWCNPISGHATLYWYQQILGQGPKLLIQFQNNGVVDDSQLPKDRFSAERLKGVDSTLKIQPAKLEDSAVYLCASSLVTGRINEQFFGPGTRLTVL.

The V call is TRBV29-1, the J call TRBJ2-7, with 9 bases identical to TRBD1. Germline trimming cut 7 bases from V and 7 bases from J; bases unmatched to any gene: 14. CDR3 length: 14 amino acids. Germline V gene data show CDR1 as SQVTM and CDR2 as ANQGSEA. The CDR3 reads CSERDRDPLGEQYF. In DNA, the CDR3 is TGCAGCGAACGGGACAGGGACCCTTTGGGGGAGCAGTACTTC.

V usage is TRBV5-1 and J usage is TRBJ1-4; no definite D call. Trimming cost V 6 bases and J 4 bases, with 19 bases left between them. CDR3 length equals 16 residues. CDR1 is SGHRS and CDR2 is YFSETQ in the germline V gene. The CDR3 region has the DNA TGCGCCAGCACCCCACGGGGAGGTATTGATAATGAAAAACTGTTTTTT. It translates to CASTPRGGIDNEKLFF. The variable domain in full, completed from reference TRBV5-1 and TRBJ1-4, reads KAGVTQTPRYLIKTRGQQVTLSCSPISGHRSVSWYQQTPGQGLQFLFEYFSETQRNKGNFPGRFSGRQFSNSRSEMNVSTLELGDSALYLCASTPRGGIDNEKLFFGSGTQLSVL.

The chain employs TRBV5-1 and TRBJ2-7; 8 positions match TRBD2. V shed 0 bases, J shed 7 bases, and the junction held 12 bases outside the gene matches. The CDR3 spans 16 residues. Germline V gives CDR1 SGHRS, CDR2 YFSETQ. This CDR3 is CASSLGSSGGLGEQYF. The CDR3 nucleotides are TGCGCCAGCAGCTTGGGATCCAGCGGGGGTCTGGGGGAGCAGTACTTC.

V gene TRBV9 combines with J gene TRBJ1-3, with 11 bases that match TRBD1. Germline V gives CDR1 SGDLS, CDR2 YYNGEE. The ends lost 0 bases at V and 0 bases at J; junction bases unmatched: 2. The CDR3 totals 17 residues. The CDR3 nucleotides are TGTGCCAGCAGCGTAGCGGACAGGGGGCACTCTGGAAACACCATATATTTT. Translating gives CASSVADRGHSGNTIYF.

The chain has TRBV11-2 and TRBJ2-3; TRBD2 matches at 9 bases. J lost 1 base, V lost 1 base, and 6 bases had no gene match. The germline CDR1 and CDR2 sequences are SGHAT and FQNNGV. This CDR3 region has 17 residues. The CDR3 coding sequence is TGTGCCAGCAGCTTAGGGGCGGGGGGGCCAGGCACAGATACGCAGTATTTT. It encodes CASSLGAGGPGTDTQYF.

The chain has TRBV29-1 and TRBJ2-7; D is ambiguous. This CDR3 is 13 amino acids long. V shed 8 bases and J shed 2 bases, with 16 bases lying between them. The germline CDR1 and CDR2 sequences are SQVTM and ANQGSEA. CDR3 residues: CSCDGSDPYEQYF. The CDR3 nucleotides are TGCAGCTGTGACGGTTCCGATCCCTACGAGCAGTACTTC.

This chain uses TRBV25-1 with TRBJ1-2; the D gene is possibly TRBD1 (5 bases). Germline V gene data show CDR1 as MGHDK and CDR2 as SYGVNS. The CDR3 consists of 15 residues. The V gene lost 6 bases and the J gene lost 1 base, with 15 bases spanning the gap. The DNA for the CDR3 is TGTGCCAGCAGCGCCGGGACCACAAGTAACTATGGCTACACCTTC. Its protein is CASSAGTTSNYGYTF.

The chain has TRBV6-5 and TRBJ1-1, with D possibly matching TRBD1 (5 bases). Looked up from germline, CDR1 is MNHEY and CDR2 is SVGAGI. This CDR3 is 11 amino acids long. The V end was cut by 9 bases, the J end by 5 bases, with 10 bases between. CDR3 amino acids: CASTGGTEAFF. In DNA, the CDR3 is TGTGCCAGTACGGGGGGGACTGAAGCTTTCTTT.

With regard to this clone: The sample holds other DNA sequences that translate to the same CDR3. V usage is TRBV20-1 and J usage is TRBJ1-4, with D unresolved. V was trimmed by 6 bases and J by 3 bases, leaving 5 bases between them. The CDR3 is 11 amino acids. CDR1 is DFQATT and CDR2 is SNEGSKA in the germline V gene (reference sequence). DNA of the CDR3: TGCAGTGCGAGGGCTAATGAAAAACTGTTTTTT. This translates into CSARANEKLFF.

The V call is TRBV24-1, the J call TRBJ2-5; D not resolved. Germline CDR1 and CDR2: KGHDR and SFDVKD. This CDR3 region has 12 residues. With 3 bases removed from V and 5 bases from J, the gap between germline ends came to 6 bases. The CDR3 sequence: CATSDEPETQYF. DNA for the CDR3: TGTGCCACCAGTGATGAGCCCGAGACCCAGTACTTC.

This chain connects TRBV7-3 to TRBJ2-1; D is ambiguous. CDR1 is SGHTA, CDR2 FQGTGA, per germline. The CDR3 spans 15 residues. Trimming took 1 base from V and 7 from J, leaving 14 bases between them. The CDR3 region is CASSLSSRPLNEQFF. CDR3 nucleotide sequence: TGTGCCAGCAGCTTAAGCAGCAGACCCTTGAATGAGCAGTTCTTC.

The chain combines TRBV30 with TRBJ1-5; D perhaps matches TRBD1 (6 bases). The CDR3 has 13 amino acids. Germline values: CDR1 GTSNPN, CDR2 SVGIG (reference sequence). V was trimmed by 8 bases and J by 4 bases, leaving 15 bases between them. This CDR3 is CAAKWTENQPQHF. CDR3 bases: TGTGCCGCTAAGTGGACAGAGAATCAGCCCCAGCATTTT.

This sequence joins TRBV6-5 and TRBJ2-7; 8 bases are a match to TRBD1. This CDR3 has 14 residues. The J segment lost 5 bases and the V segment lost 5 bases, leaving 8 bases of the junction unmatched. The germline V gene encodes CDR1 MNHEY and CDR2 SVGAGI. CDR3 in amino acids: CASSLQGGTDEQYF. The DNA of the CDR3 is TGTGCCAGCAGTCTACAGGGGGGAACGGACGAGCAGTACTTC.

This clone was seen more than once but under ten times. The J gene is TRBJ2-5, the V gene TRBV7-8; D could derive from TRBD1 or TRBD2 (6 bases each). Germline CDR1 reads SGHVS; CDR2 reads FQNEAQ. CDR3 length: 15 residues. V lost 5 bases, J lost 3 bases, and 16 bases lay in between. The chain's CDR3 is CASSQGGGPKETQYF. Written as DNA, the CDR3 is TGTGCCAGCAGCCAAGGAGGGGGACCCAAAGAGACCCAGTACTTC.

V is TRBV12-5 and J is TRBJ2-6; 8 bases fit TRBD1. The CDR3 covers 19 residues. Germline V gene sequence: CDR1 LGHNT, CDR2 FRNRAP. V was pared by 0 bases and J by 0 bases, with 7 bases of the junction left unmatched. The CDR3 sequence is CASGLVLGRGPSGANVLTF. Written as DNA, the CDR3 is TGTGCTAGTGGTTTGGTACTAGGCAGGGGGCCCTCTGGGGCCAACGTCCTGACTTTC.

The rearrangement joins TRBV11-2 to TRBJ2-1; 13 nucleotides line up with TRBD2. CDR1 is SGHAT, CDR2 FQNNGV, per germline. With V trimmed by 3 bases and J by 8 bases, 4 bases remained unmatched. This CDR3 is built from 15 residues. The CDR3 protein is CASSLGLAGIYEQFF. CDR3 coding DNA: TGTGCCAGCAGCTTGGGACTAGCGGGAATTTATGAGCAGTTCTTC.

V is TRBV6-1 and J is TRBJ1-4; unclear D gene. The CDR3 consists of 17 residues. From germline, CDR1 is MNHNS and CDR2 SASEGT. Trimming took 3 bases from V and 0 from J, leaving 14 bases between them. The CDR3 nucleotides are TGTGCCAGCAGTGACAGGCCGCTTTCTTCAACTAATGAAAAACTGTTTTTT. It codes for CASSDRPLSSTNEKLFF.